This TCR beta chain was observed in a study of T cell repertoires in cytomegalovirus infection. Study in general: Public TCR beta signatures provided an indication of both CMV infection and a matching HLA type.

Findings and limits, study-wide: Pooled public TCR beta family frequency picked out CMV carriers with the relevant HLA. HLA-C-restricted TCR beta clonotypes specific for CMV led the ex vivo response.

Germline V gene lookup returns CDR1 LNHDA and CDR2 SQIVND (reference sequence). This CDR3 contains 15 residues. V lost 9 bases to trimming and J lost 9 bases; unmatched junction nucleotides: 12. Using its own MiXCR run on the reads, TCRdb lists one record per CDR3 protein. The repertoire holds hundreds of thousands of distinct CDR3 sequences, about 11% seen once, with roughly 10% in the top ten. This clonotype was counted many times. Its antigen is not known. Material for sequencing was PBMCs. This clonotype originated in a human donor in good health (CMV status not recorded). Some clones in this sample may be carry-over from other donors' samples. The chain joins TRBV19 to TRBJ1-5; 12 bases are shared with TRBD1. The CDR3 here is CASRGTGGAGPPQHF. CDR3 sequence (DNA): TGTGCCAGCAGGGGGACAGGGGGCGCGGGTCCGCCCCAGCATTTT.